Listed here are 12 T cell receptor beta chains from one sample, sequenced in a study of technical replicates of blood from several donors (dated by TCRdb to the late 2010s). Library preparation employed the immunoSEQ multiplex PCR assay. In its TCRdb copy, this immuneACCESS table keeps in-frame sequences only and misses some clones. Where compared with another copy, unresolved V genes explain less than half of these, and the others have no known cause. This sample is represented by under 85,000 clones; 85% to 95% of them were singletons. The ten largest account for about 0.37% of the sample. Sample: T cells isolated from PBMCs. These receptors all come from a human donor in good health.

The V and J genes are TRBV7-3 and TRBJ2-5; no clear D. Germline lookup yields CDR1 SGHTA and CDR2 FQGTGA. The CDR3 is made up of 16 amino acids. Between the trimmed V and J ends, which lost 2 bases and 1 base, there was a span of 14 bases. The CDR3 is CASSLDGAAFQETQYF. CDR3 sequence (DNA): TGTGCCAGCAGCTTAGATGGAGCAGCCTTCCAAGAGACCCAGTACTTC.

The V gene is TRBV27, the J gene TRBJ2-7, with 8 bases fitting TRBD2. Germline loops: CDR1 MNHEY, CDR2 SMNVEV (reference sequence). V lost 10 bases to trimming and J lost 0 bases; unmatched junction nucleotides: 5. This CDR3 contains 13 residues. The CDR3 sequence is CATGGASSYEQYF. The CDR3 DNA reads TGTGCCACCGGGGGGGCCTCCTCCTACGAGCAGTACTTC.

The chain carries TRBV7-9 and TRBJ1-2; D not resolved. Germline CDR1 SEHNR, CDR2 FQNEAQ (reference sequence). The CDR3 has 14 residues. Trimming pared 4 bases from V and 4 bases from J, leaving 13 bases between. CDR3: CASSSGLGSYGYTF. The CDR3 DNA is TGTGCCAGCAGCTCAGGACTGGGCTCCTATGGCTACACCTTC.

The table lists this clone with a count of one. The V gene is TRBV4-2, the J gene TRBJ2-1, with 8 bases matching TRBD2. The CDR3 length is 16 residues. Germline V lookup: CDR1 LGHNA, CDR2 YNFKEQ. Trimming at V came to 0 bases and at J to 6 bases, leaving 7 bases not matched to a gene. CDR3 protein: CASSQDGSGGTNEQFF. The CDR3 region has the DNA TGTGCCAGCAGCCAAGATGGCAGCGGGGGTACCAATGAGCAGTTCTTC.

In regard to this clone: The sample holds other DNA sequences that translate to the same CDR3. The chain carries TRBV19 and TRBJ2-2; 11 bases align to TRBD1. Trimming removed 8 bases from V and 5 bases from J; junction bases left unmatched: 4. The CDR3 runs 14 residues. CDR1 is LNHDA, CDR2 SQIVND, per germline (reference sequence). CDR3 sequence (DNA): TGTGCCAGTTCGGGACAGGGGGTGACCGGGGAGCTGTTTTTT. Protein sequence: CASSGQGVTGELFF.

This chain links TRBV7-8 with TRBJ1-4, with 9 bases aligning to TRBD1. Trimming took 3 bases from V and 7 from J; bases not matched to a gene: 3. This CDR3 comprises 14 residues. Germline CDR1 SGHVS, CDR2 FQNEAQ. The chain's CDR3 is CASSLTGGTEKLFF. The DNA for the CDR3 is TGTGCCAGCAGCTTGACAGGGGGGACTGAAAAACTGTTTTTT.

V and J are TRBV7-2 and TRBJ2-1; TRBD2 agrees at 7 bases. Germline V lookup: CDR1 SGHTA, CDR2 FQGNSA. This CDR3 is 13 amino acids long. V was pared by 4 bases and J by 8 bases, with 5 bases of the junction left unmatched. CDR3 region: CASSYGLVYEQFF. CDR3 nucleotide sequence: TGTGCCAGCAGCTACGGACTAGTCTATGAGCAGTTCTTC.

The gene calls are TRBV19 and TRBJ2-1; tentative D call: TRBD1 (6 bases). CDR3 length: 16 residues. Trimming shortened V by 6 bases and J by 4 bases, and 19 bases separated the two germline ends. Germline V gives CDR1 LNHDA, CDR2 SQIVND (reference sequence). The CDR3: CASRPIGQNNYNEQFF. The CDR3 DNA sequence: TGTGCCAGTAGACCCATCGGACAGAACAATTACAATGAGCAGTTCTTC. The full variable domain, in which reference TRBV19 and TRBJ2-1 provide the parts outside the CDR3, is DGGITQSPKYLFRKEGQNVTLSCEQNLNHDAMYWYRQDPGQGLRLIYYSQIVNDFQKGDIAEGYSVSREKKESFPLTVTSAQKNPTAFYLCASRPIGQNNYNEQFFGPGTRLTVL.

CDR3 bases: TGCGCCAGCAGCTTGGCGCAGGGTGGGGAAAAACTGTTTTTT. Translation gives CASSLAQGGEKLFF. This chain connects TRBV5-1 to TRBJ1-4; D possibly corresponds to TRBD1 (5 bases). The CDR3 is 14 amino acids. Germline V CDR1 and CDR2: SGHRS, YFSETQ. V was shortened by 0 bases and J by 8 bases, with 11 bases between the two germline ends. Combining the CDR3 with reference TRBV5-1 and TRBJ1-4 gives the whole variable domain KAGVTQTPRYLIKTRGQQVTLSCSPISGHRSVSWYQQTPGQGLQFLFEYFSETQRNKGNFPGRFSGRQFSNSRSEMNVSTLELGDSALYLCASSLAQGGEKLFFGSGTQLSVL.

The chain couples TRBV5-1 to TRBJ2-7, with D perhaps TRBD2 (6 bases). The V end lost 4 bases, the J end lost 4 bases, and 15 bases lay between the germline ends. The length of the CDR3 is 14 residues. Germline CDR1 reads SGHRS; CDR2 reads YFSETQ. The CDR3: CASSEVRGTYEQYF. The CDR3 region has the DNA TGCGCCAGCAGCGAAGTGAGAGGGACTTACGAGCAGTACTTC.

The CDR3 bases are TGTGCTAGTGGTTTCGGGACTAGCGGGAGTGAGCAGTTCTTC. Its protein is CASGFGTSGSEQFF. This chain connects TRBV12-5 to TRBJ2-1; 14 bases map to TRBD2. Germline values: CDR1 LGHNT, CDR2 FRNRAP. This CDR3 comprises 14 residues. V shed 3 bases and J 9 bases; nucleotides not matched to a gene: 1.

The chain has TRBV4-2 and TRBJ2-3, with TRBD1 identical over 8 bases. Germline trimming cut 2 bases from V and 2 bases from J; bases unmatched to any gene: 12. The V gene's germline CDR1 is LGHNA and CDR2 YNFKEQ. The CDR3 has 18 residues. The CDR3 DNA sequence: TGTGCCAGCAGCCAAAGTGATGGACAGGGTTCTTACACAGATACGCAGTATTTT. Encoded protein: CASSQSDGQGSYTDTQYF.